This T cell receptor beta chain was retrieved from a study of blood T cells in healthy people across ages. Broader study findings: A strong correlation was seen between TCR beta diversity and naive T cell percentage. Donors of long life had a larger count of naive CD4+ cells and greater diversity than aged donors. Unsorted PBMC material precluded a definitive naive versus antigen-experienced comparison.

A second PCR, run for roughly 7 to 12 cycles, used a sample-barcoded 5' primer plus a J-beta primer mix. MiXCR was run by TCRdb on the 5' RACE reads, yielding one entry per CDR3 protein. The sample has about 1 million distinct CDR3 sequences, more than 40% seen once. Trimming shortened V by 3 bases and J by 1 base, and 14 bases separated the two germline ends. The germline V gene encodes CDR1 SGDLS and CDR2 YYNGEE. The CDR3 extends over 15 amino acids. Comment on this clonotype: Its specificity is unknown.

The TCR originated in a woman aged 60-75 years in good health. The V call is TRBV9, the J call TRBJ2-7; D is uncertain. The sample comprised blood. The CDR3 DNA reads TGTGCCAGCAGCGGGCCCTACACAAGTTCCTACGAGCAGTACTTC. Translation gives CASSGPYTSSYEQYF.